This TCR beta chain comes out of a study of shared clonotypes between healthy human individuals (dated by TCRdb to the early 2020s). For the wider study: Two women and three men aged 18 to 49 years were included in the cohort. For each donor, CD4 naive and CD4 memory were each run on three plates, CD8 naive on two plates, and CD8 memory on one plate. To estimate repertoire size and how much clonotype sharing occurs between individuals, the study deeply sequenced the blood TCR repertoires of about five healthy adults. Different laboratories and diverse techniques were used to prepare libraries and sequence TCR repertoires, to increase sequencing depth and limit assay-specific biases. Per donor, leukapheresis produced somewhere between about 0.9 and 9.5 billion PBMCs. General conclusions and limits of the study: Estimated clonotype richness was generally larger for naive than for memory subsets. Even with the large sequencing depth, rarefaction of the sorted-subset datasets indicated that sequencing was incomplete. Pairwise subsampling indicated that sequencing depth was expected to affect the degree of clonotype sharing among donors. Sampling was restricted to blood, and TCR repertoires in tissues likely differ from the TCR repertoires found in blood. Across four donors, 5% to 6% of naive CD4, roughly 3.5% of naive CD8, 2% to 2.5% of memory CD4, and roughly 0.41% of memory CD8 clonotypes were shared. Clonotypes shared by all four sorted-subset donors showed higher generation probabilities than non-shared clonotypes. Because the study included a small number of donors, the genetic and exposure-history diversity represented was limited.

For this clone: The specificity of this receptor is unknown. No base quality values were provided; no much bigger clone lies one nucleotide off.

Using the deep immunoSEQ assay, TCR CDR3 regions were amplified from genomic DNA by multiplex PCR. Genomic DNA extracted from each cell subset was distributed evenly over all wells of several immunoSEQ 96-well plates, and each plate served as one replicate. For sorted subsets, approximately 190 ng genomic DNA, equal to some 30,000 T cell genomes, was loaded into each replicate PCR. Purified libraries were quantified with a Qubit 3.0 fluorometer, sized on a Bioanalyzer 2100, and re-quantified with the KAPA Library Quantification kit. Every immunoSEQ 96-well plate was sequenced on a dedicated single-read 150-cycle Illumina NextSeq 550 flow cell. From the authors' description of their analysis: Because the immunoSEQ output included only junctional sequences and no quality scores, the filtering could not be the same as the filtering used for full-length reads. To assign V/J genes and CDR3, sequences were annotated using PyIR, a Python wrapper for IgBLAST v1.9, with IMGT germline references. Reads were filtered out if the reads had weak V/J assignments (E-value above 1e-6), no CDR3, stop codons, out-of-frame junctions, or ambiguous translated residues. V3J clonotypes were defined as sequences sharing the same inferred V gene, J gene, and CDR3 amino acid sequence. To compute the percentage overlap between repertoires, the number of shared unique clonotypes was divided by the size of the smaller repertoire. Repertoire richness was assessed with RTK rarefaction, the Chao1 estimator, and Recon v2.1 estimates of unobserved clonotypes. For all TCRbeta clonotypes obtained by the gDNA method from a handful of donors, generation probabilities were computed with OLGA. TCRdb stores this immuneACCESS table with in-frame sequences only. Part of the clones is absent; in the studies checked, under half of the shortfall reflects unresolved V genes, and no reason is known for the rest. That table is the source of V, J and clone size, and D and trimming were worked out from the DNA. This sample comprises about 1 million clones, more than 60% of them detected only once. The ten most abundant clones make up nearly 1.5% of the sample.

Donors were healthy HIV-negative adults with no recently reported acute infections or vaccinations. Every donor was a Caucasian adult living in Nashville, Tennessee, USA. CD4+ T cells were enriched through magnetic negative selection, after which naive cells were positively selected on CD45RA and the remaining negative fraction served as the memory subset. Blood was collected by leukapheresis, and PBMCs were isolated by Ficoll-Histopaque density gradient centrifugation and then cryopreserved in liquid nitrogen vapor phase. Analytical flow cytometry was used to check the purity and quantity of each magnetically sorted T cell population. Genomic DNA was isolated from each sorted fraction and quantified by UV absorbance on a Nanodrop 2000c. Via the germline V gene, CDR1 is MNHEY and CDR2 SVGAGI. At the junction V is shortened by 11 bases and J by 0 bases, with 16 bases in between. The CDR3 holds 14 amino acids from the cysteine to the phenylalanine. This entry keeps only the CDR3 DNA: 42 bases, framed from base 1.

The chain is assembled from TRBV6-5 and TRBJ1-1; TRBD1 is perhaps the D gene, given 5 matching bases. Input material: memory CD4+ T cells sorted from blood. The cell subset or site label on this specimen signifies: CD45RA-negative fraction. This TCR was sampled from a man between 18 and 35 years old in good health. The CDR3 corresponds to CAVRDRFMNTEAFF. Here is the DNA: TGTGCCGTGAGGGACCGGTTCATGAACACTGAAGCTTTCTTT.